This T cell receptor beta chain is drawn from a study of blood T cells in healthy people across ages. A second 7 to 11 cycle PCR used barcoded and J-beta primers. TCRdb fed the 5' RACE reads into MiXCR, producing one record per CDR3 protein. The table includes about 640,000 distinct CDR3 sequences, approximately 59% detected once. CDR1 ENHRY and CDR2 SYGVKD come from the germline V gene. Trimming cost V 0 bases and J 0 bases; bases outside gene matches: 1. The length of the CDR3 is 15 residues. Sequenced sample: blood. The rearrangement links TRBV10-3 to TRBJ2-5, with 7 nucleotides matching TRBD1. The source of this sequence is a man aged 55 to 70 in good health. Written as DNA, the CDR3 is TGTGCCATCAGTGAGTCGACAGGGTACCAAGAGACCCAGTACTTC. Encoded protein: CAISESTGYQETQYF.